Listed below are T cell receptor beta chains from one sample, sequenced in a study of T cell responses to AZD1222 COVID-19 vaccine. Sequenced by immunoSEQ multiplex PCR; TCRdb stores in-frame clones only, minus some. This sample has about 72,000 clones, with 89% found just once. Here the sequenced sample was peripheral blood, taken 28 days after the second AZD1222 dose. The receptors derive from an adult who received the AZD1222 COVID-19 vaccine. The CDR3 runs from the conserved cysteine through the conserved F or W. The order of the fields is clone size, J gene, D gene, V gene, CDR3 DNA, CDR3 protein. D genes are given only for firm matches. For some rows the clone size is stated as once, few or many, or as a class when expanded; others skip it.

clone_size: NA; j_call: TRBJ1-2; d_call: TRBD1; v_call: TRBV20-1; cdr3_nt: TGCAGTGCTAGTCCAGGGGGCGCTAACTATGGCTACACCTTC; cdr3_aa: CSASPGGANYGYTF
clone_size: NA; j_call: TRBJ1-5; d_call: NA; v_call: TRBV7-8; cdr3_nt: TGTGCCAGCAGCTTTTCCGGGACGAACAATCAGCCCCAGCATTTT; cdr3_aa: CASSFSGTNNQPQHF
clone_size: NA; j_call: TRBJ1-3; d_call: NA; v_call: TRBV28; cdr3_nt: TGTGCCAGCAGTTACCACGCAGGACCCTCTGGAAACACCATATATTTT; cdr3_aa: CASSYHAGPSGNTIYF
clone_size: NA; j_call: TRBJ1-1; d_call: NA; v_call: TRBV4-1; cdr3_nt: TGCGCCAGCAGCCAAGCCAGTATGAACACTGAAGCTTTCTTT; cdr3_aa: CASSQASMNTEAFF
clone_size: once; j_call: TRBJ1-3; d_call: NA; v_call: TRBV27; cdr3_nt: TGTGCCAGCAGTTATAATGGAAACTCTGGAAACACCATATATTTT; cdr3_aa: CASSYNGNSGNTIYF
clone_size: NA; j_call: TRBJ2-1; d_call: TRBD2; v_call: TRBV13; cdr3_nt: TGTGCCAGCAGCTCACTAGCGGGAGATCAGCAGTTCTTC; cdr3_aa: CASSSLAGDQQFF
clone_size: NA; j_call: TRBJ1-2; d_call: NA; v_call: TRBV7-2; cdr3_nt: TGTGCCAGCAGCTTAGCGGGTGGCAGGGAGTACGGCTACACCTTC; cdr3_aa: CASSLAGGREYGYTF
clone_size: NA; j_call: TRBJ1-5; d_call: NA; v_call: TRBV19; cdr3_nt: TGTGCCAGTAGTATTGGGTATGGGGGAGGCCAGCCCCAGCATTTT; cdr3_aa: CASSIGYGGGQPQHF
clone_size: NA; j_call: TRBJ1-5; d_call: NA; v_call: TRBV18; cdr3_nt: TGTGCCAGCTCACAAACAGAGAACAATCAGCCCCAGCATTTT; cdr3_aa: CASSQTENNQPQHF
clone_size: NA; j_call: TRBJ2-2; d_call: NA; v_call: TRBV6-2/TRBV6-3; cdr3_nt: TGTGCCAGCAGTTACCACAGGGGTGGAGTCGCGGGAGGCCGCACCGGGGAGCTGTTTTTT; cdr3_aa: CASSYHRGGVAGGRTGELFF
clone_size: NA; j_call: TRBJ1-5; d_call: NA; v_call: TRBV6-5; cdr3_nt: TGTGCCAGCAGTTCCAGGACCGATAGCAATCAGCCCCAGCATTTT; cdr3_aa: CASSSRTDSNQPQHF
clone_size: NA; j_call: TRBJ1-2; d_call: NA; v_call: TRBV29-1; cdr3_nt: TGCAGCGTGGGGACCCCCCCTGGCAATGGCTACACCTTC; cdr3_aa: CSVGTPPGNGYTF
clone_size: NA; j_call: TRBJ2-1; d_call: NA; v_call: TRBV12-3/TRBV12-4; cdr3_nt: TGTGCCAGCAGCGGGGGAGGCTACGTTTATTTCTTC; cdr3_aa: CASSGGGYVYFF
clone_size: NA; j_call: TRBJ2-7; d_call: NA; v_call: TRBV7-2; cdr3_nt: TGTGCCAGCAGCTCCGACATGTTCGATTCCTACGAGCAGTACTTC; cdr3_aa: CASSSDMFDSYEQYF
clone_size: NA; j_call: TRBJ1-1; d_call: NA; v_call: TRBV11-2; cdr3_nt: TGTGCCAGCAGCTTAGATCCGGGGAGGACTGAAGCTTTCTTT; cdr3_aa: CASSLDPGRTEAFF
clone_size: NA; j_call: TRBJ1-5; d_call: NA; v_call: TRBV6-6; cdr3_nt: TGTGCCAGCAGTTACCCGACCAGACCCCAGCATTTT; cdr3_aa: CASSYPTRPQHF
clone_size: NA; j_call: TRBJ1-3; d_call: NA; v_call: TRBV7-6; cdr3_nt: TGTGCCCGGGAACAAGGGGACACCATATATTTT; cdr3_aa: CAREQGDTIYF
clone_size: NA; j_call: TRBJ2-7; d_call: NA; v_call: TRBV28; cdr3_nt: TGTGCCAGCAGTTCTCCGGCGGGACCCGGCTACGAGCAGTACTTC; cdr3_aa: CASSSPAGPGYEQYF
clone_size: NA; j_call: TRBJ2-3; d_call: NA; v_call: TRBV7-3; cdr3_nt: TGTGCCAGCAGCGGCAGGGGTTTAGATACGCAGTATTTT; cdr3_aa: CASSGRGLDTQYF
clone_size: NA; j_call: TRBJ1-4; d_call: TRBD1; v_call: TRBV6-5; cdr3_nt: TGTGCCAGCAGGAGACAGGGGGTGGTAGAAAAACTGTTTTTT; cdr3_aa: CASRRQGVVEKLFF
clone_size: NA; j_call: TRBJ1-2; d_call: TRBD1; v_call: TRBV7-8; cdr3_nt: TGTGCCAGCAGCCTCACAGGGGGTCGTGGCTACACCTTC; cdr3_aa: CASSLTGGRGYTF
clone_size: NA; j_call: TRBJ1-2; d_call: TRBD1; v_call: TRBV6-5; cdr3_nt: TGTGCCAGCAGTTACTCTCGGACAGGGGGAGGCTATGGCTACACCTTC; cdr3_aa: CASSYSRTGGGYGYTF
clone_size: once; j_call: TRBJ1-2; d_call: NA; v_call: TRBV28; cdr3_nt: TGTGCCAGCAAGGCGGGGAACTATGGCTACACCTTC; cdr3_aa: CASKAGNYGYTF
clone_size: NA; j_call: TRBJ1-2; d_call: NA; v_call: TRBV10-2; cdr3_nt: TGCGCCAGCAGTACTACACGGGGCGCGGATGGCTACACCTTC; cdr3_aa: CASSTTRGADGYTF
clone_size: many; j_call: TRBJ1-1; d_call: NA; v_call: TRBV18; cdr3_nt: TGTGCCAGCTCACCACAGGGGACGAGGAACACTGAAGCTTTCTTT; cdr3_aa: CASSPQGTRNTEAFF
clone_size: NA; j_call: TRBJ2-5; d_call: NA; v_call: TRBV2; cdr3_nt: TGTGCCAGCAGTGGCAGTACTACCCAAGAGACCCAGTACTTC; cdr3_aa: CASSGSTTQETQYF
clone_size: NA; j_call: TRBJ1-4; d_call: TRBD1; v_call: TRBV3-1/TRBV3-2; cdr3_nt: TGTGCCAGCAGCCGACAGGGGGATGAAAAACTGTTTTTT; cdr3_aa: CASSRQGDEKLFF
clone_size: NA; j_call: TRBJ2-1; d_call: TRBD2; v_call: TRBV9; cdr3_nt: TGTGCCAGCAGCGTAGTCCTAGCGGGGAATGAGCAGTTCTTC; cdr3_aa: CASSVVLAGNEQFF
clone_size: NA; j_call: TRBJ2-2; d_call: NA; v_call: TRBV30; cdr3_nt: TGTGCCTGGAGTGTACTTGCGAGGAGGGCCGGGGAGCTGTTTTTT; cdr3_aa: CAWSVLARRAGELFF
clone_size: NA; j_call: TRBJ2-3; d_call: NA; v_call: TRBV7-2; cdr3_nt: TGTGCCAGCAGCATCAGACGCCTAAGCACAGATACGCAGTATTTT; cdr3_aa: CASSIRRLSTDTQYF
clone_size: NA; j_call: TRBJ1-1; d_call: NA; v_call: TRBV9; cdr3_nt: TGTGCCAGCAGCGTAGACGGGGTACGCACTGAAGCTTTCTTT; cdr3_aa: CASSVDGVRTEAFF
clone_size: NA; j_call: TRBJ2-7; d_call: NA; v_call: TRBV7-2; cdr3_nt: TGTGCCAGCAGCTTCGCAGTGAGCTCCTACGAGCAGTACTTC; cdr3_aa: CASSFAVSSYEQYF
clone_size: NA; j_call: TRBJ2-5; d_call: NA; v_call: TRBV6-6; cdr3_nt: TGTGCCAGCAGTTACCCAGGAGAGACCCAGTACTTC; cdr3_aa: CASSYPGETQYF
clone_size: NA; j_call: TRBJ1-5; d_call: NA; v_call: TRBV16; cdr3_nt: TGTGCCAGCAGCCAAATGAGAGGAAGGCTTAGCAATCAGCCCCAGCATTTT; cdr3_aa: CASSQMRGRLSNQPQHF
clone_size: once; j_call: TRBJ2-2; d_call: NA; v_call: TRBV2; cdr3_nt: TGTGCCAGCAGTGTGTTCGCCGGGGAGCTGTTTTTT; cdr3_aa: CASSVFAGELFF
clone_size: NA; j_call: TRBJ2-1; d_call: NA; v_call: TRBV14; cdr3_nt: TGTGCCAGCAGCCAACTCGAGTCTTCCTACAATGAGCAGTTCTTC; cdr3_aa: CASSQLESSYNEQFF
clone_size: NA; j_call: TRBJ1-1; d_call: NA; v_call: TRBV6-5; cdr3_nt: TGTGCCAGCCCCTCGGGTCCTGAAGCTTTCTTT; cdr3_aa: CASPSGPEAFF
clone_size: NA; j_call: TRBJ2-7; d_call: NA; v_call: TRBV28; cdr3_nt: TGTGCCAGCACGACCGCCTACGAGCAGTACTTC; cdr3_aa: CASTTAYEQYF
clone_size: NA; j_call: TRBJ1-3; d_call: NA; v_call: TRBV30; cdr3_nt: TGTGCCTGGAGTGTAGTATGGGGCTCTTACTCTGGAAACACCATATATTTT; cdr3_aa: CAWSVVWGSYSGNTIYF
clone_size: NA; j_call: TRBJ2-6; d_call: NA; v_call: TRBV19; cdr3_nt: TGTGCCAGTAGTATAGGACGGGCGTGGGGGGCCAACGTCCTGACTTTC; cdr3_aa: CASSIGRAWGANVLTF
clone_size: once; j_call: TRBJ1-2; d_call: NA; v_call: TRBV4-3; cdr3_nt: TGCGCCAGCAGGTCTACTCAGGGGACCTATGGCTACACCTTC; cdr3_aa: CASRSTQGTYGYTF
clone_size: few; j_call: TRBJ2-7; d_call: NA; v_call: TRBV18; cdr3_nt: TGTGCCAGCTCTCCGGAATCCTACGAGCAGTACTTC; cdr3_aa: CASSPESYEQYF
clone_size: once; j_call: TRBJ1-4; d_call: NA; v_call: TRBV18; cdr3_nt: TGTGCCAGCTCACCCGCCCGACACGGAATAGGTGAAAAACTGTTTTTT; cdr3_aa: CASSPARHGIGEKLFF
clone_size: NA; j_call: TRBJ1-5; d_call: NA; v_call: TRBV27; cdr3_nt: TGTGCCAGCAGTACCCGCGGGAATCAGCCCCAGCATTTT; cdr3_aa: CASSTRGNQPQHF
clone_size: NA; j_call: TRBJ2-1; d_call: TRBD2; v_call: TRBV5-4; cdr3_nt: TGTGCCAGCAGCTGGTCGCGGGAGGTATACAATGAGCAGTTCTTC; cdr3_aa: CASSWSREVYNEQFF
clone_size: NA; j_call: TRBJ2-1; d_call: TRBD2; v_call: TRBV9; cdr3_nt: TGTGCCAGCAGCGTAGTAGCGGGAGGGCGAGTTGAGCAGTTCTTC; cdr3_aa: CASSVVAGGRVEQFF
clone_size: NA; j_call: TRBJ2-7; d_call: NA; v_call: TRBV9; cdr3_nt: TGTGCCAGCAGCCTAGGGGATCCATCCTACGAGCAGTACTTC; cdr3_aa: CASSLGDPSYEQYF
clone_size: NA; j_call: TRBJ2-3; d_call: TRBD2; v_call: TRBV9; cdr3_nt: TGTGCCAGCAGCGAGAGAGCGGGAGGCCCAGATACGCAGTATTTT; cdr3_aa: CASSERAGGPDTQYF
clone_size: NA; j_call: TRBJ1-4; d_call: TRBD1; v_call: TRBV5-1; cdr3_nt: TGCGCCAGCAGCTCGACAGGGGAGAATGAAAAACTGTTTTTT; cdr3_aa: CASSSTGENEKLFF
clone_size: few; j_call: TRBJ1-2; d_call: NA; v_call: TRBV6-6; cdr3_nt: TGTGCCAGCAGCCCTGAGGGGGGAGACTCTGGCTACACCTTC; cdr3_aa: CASSPEGGDSGYTF
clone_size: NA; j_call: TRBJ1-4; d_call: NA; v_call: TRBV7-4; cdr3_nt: TGTGCCAGCAGCTCAGCAGACGGACCCAATGAAAAACTGTTTTTT; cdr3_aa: CASSSADGPNEKLFF
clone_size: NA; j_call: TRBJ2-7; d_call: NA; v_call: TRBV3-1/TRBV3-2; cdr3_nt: TGTGCCAGCAGCCAAGCCCGGAGGGAGCAGTACTTC; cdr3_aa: CASSQARREQYF
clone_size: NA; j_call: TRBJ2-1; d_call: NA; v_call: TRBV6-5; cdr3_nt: TGTGCCAGCAGTTACGGGAGGGGGTCCTACAATGAGCAGTTCTTC; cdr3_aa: CASSYGRGSYNEQFF